This T cell receptor beta chain appears in the sequencing data of a study of breast tumors, draining lymph nodes, adjacent tissues. General study findings and limits: The data were judged consistent with most tumor T cells coming from lymph node and expanding in tumor. Tumors had less TCR diversity than lymph nodes, more than nontumor tissue. Compared with basal-like, luminal-like tumors shared significantly more repertoire with nontumor tissue.

CDR3 length: 15 amino acids. The germline CDR1 and CDR2 sequences are KGHSH and LQKENI. TCRdb called the multiplex PCR reads again in MiXCR, with one record for every CDR3 protein. The data show more than 100,000 distinct CDR3 sequences, approximately 20% seen once. Axillary draining lymph nodes of breast cancer patients supplied the node samples. About this clonotype itself: No antigen is known for it. A read error may explain this, as a much larger clone is one base away.

The TCR was taken from a female donor with breast cancer. Some clones in this sample may be carry-over from other donors' samples. This chain joins TRBV18 and TRBJ1-6, with 12 bases lining up with TRBD1. Sequenced input: axillary lymph node tissue. CDR3 sequence: CASSPGTGGMSPLPF. CDR3 nucleotides: TGTGCCAGCTCACCGGGGACAGGGGGCATGTCACCCCTCCCCTTT.